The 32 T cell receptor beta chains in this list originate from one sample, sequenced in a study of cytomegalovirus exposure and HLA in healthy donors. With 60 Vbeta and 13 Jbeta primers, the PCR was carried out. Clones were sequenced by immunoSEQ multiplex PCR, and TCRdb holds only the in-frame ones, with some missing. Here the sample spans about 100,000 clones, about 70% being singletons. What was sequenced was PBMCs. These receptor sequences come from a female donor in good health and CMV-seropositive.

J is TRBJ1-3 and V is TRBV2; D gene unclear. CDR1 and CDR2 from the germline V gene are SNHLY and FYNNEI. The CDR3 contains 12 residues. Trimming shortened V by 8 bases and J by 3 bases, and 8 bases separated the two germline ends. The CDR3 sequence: CASEYGGNTIYF. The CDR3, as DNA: TGTGCCAGCGAATACGGTGGAAACACCATATATTTT.

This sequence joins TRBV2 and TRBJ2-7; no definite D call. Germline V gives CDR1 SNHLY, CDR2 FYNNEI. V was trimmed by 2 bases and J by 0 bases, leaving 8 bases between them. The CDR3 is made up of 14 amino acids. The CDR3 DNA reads TGTGCCAGCAGTGAACTTGCGAACTCCTACGAGCAGTACTTC. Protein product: CASSELANSYEQYF.

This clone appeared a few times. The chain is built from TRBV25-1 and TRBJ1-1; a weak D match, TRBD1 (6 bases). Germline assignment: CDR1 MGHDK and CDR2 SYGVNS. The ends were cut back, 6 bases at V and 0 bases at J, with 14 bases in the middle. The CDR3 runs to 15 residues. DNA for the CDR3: TGTGCCAGCAGAGCCTCCGGGACACTGAACACTGAAGCTTTCTTT. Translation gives CASRASGTLNTEAFF.

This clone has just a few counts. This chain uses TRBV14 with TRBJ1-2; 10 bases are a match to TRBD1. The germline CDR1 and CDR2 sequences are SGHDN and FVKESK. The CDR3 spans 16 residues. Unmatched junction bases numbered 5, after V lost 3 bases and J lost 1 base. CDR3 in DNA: TGTGCCAGCAGCCACCGGGACAGGGGTGGTAACTATGGCTACACCTTC. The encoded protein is CASSHRDRGGNYGYTF.

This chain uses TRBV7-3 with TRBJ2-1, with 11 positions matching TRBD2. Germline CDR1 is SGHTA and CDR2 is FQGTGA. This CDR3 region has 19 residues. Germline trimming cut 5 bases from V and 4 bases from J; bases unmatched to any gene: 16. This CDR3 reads CASSALGVAGGLAYNEQFF. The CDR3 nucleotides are TGTGCCAGCAGCGCCCTCGGGGTAGCGGGAGGGCTTGCGTACAATGAGCAGTTCTTC.

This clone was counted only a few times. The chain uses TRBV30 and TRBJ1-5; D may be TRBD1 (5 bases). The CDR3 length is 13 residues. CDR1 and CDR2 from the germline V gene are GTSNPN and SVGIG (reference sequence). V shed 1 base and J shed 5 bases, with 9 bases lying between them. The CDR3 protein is CAWSDGGDQPQHF. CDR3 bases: TGTGCCTGGAGTGACGGGGGAGATCAGCCCCAGCATTTT.

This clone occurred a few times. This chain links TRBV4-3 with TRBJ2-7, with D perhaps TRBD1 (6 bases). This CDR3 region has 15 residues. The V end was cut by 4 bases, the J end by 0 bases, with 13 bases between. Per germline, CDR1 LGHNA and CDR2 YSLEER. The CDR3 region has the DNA TGCGCCAGCAGCCGAGACCTGGACAGCTCCTACGAGCAGTACTTC. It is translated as CASSRDLDSSYEQYF.

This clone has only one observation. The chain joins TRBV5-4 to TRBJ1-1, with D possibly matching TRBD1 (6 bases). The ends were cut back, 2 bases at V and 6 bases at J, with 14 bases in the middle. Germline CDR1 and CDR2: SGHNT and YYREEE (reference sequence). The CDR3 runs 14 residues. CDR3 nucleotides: TGTGCCAGCAGCTTCTCCCGGGACACCCCTGAAGCTTTCTTT. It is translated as CASSFSRDTPEAFF.

CDR3 sequence: CSVSGNTDTQYF. As DNA, the CDR3 is TGCAGCGTTTCGGGAAACACAGATACGCAGTATTTT. The rearrangement uses TRBV29-1 and TRBJ2-3; D might be TRBD2 (5 bases). The germline gives CDR1 SQVTM, CDR2 ANQGSEA. V lost 5 bases, J lost 2 bases, and 8 bases lay in between. The CDR3 is 12 amino acids.

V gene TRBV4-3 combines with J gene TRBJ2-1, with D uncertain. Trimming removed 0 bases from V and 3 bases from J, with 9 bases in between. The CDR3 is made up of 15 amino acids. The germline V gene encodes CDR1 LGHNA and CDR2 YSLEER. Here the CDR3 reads CASSQEVSLYNEQFF. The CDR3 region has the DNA TGCGCCAGCAGCCAAGAAGTCAGTCTCTACAATGAGCAGTTCTTC.

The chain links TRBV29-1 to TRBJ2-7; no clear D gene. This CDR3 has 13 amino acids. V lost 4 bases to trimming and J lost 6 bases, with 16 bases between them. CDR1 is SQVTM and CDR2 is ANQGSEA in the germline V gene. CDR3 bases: TGCAGCGTTGCCAAACCGGGTAGGCCCGAGCAGTACTTC. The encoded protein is CSVAKPGRPEQYF.

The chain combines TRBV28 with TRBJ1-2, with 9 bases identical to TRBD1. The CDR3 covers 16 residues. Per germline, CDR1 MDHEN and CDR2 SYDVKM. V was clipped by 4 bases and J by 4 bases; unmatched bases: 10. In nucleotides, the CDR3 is TGTGCCAGCAGTTACCGGGACAGGGAGATGGCCTATGGCTACACCTTC. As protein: CASSYRDREMAYGYTF.

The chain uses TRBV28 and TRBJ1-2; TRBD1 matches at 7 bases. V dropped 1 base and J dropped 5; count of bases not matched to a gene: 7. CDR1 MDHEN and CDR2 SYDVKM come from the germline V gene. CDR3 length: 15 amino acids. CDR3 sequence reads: CASSLFFGTAYGYTF. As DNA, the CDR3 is TGTGCCAGCAGTTTATTCTTTGGGACAGCTTATGGCTACACCTTC.

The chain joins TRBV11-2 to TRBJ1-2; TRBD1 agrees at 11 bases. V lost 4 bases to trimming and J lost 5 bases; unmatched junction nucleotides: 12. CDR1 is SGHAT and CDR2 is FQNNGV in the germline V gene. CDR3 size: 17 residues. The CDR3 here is CASSSTPGQGGQYGYTF. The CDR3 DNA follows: TGTGCCAGCAGCTCAACCCCGGGACAGGGGGGGCAATATGGCTACACCTTC.

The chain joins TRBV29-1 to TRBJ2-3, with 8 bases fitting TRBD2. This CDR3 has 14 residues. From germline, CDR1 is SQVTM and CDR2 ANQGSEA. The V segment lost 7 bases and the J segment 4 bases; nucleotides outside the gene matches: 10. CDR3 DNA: TGCAGCGCACACGGGGGGGCGGGTGCAGATACGCAGTATTTT. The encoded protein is CSAHGGAGADTQYF.

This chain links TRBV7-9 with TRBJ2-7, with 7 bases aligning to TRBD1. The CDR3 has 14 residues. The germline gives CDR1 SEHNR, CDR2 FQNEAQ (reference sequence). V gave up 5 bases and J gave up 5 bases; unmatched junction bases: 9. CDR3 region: CASSPPTGSHEQYF. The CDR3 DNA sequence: TGTGCCAGCAGCCCGCCGACAGGGTCCCACGAGCAGTACTTC.

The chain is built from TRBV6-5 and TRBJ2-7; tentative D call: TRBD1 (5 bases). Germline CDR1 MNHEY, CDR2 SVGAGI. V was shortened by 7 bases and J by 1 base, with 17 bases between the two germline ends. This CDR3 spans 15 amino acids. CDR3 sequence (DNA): TGTGCCAGCAAGCGACAGTCTACTTATTCCTACGAGCAGTACTTC. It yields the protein CASKRQSTYSYEQYF.

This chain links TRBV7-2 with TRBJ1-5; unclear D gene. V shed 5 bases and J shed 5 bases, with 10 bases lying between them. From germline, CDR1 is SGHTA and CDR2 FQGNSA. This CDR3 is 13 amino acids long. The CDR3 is CASSPVRDQPQHF. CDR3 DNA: TGTGCCAGCAGCCCCGTGAGGGATCAGCCCCAGCATTTT.

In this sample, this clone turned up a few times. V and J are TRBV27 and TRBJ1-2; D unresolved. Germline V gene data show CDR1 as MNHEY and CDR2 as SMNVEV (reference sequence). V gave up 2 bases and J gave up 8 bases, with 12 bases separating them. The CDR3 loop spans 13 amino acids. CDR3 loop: CASSLTYEGGYTF. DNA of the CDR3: TGTGCCAGCAGTTTAACTTACGAGGGAGGCTACACCTTC.

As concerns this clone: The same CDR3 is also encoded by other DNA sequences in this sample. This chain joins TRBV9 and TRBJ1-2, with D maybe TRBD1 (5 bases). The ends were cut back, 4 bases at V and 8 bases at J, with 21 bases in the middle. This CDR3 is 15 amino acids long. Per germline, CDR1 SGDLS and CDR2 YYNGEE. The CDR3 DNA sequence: TGTGCCAGCAGCCCCCGACAGTCCCGGGGGTACGGCTACACCTTC. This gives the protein CASSPRQSRGYGYTF.

DNA of the CDR3: TGTGCCAGCAGCTTAGAAGGGGGCCTCGCTGAAGCTTTCTTT. As protein: CASSLEGGLAEAFF. The rearrangement uses TRBV13 and TRBJ1-1; 7 bases match TRBD1. This CDR3 has 14 residues. V trimming: 1 base; J trimming: 6 bases; junction bases outside the gene matches: 5. The germline V gene has CDR1 PRHDT and CDR2 FYEKMQ (reference sequence).

The CDR3 protein is CASSLTGPSYEQYF. CDR3 nucleotide sequence: TGCGCCAGCAGCTTGACAGGTCCCTCCTACGAGCAGTACTTC. The chain combines TRBV5-1 with TRBJ2-7; D is perhaps TRBD1 (5 bases). The CDR3 runs 14 residues. Germline loops: CDR1 SGHRS, CDR2 YFSETQ. V lost 1 base, J lost 0 bases, and 8 bases lay in between.

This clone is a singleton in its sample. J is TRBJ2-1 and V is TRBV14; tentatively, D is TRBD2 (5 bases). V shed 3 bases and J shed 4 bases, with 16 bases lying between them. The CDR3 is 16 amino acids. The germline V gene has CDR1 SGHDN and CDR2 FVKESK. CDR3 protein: CASSHVVTSGYNEQFF. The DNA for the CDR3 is TGTGCCAGCAGCCATGTCGTCACTAGTGGTTACAATGAGCAGTTCTTC.

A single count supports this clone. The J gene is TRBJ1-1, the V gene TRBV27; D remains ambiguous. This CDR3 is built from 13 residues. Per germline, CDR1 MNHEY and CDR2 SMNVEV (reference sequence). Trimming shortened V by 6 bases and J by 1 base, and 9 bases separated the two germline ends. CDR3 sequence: CASSLSPNTEAFF. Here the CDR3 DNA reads TGTGCCAGCAGCCTTTCTCCGAACACTGAAGCTTTCTTT.

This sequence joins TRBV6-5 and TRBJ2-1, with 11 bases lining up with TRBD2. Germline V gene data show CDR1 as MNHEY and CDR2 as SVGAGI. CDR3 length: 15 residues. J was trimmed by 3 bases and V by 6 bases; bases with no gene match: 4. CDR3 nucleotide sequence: TGTGCCAGCAGGCAGGGACTAGCGGACTACAATGAGCAGTTCTTC. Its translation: CASRQGLADYNEQFF.

CDR3 sequence (DNA): TGCGCCAGCAGTCAATCGGGCGGGCGGCACATGAACACTGAAGCTTTCTTT. This codes for CASSQSGGRHMNTEAFF. This chain joins TRBV23-1 and TRBJ1-1; the D is unclear. TRBV23-1 is assigned to the ORF class and has an uncertain function. This CDR3 contains 17 residues. V lost 0 bases to trimming and J lost 0 bases, with 14 bases between them.

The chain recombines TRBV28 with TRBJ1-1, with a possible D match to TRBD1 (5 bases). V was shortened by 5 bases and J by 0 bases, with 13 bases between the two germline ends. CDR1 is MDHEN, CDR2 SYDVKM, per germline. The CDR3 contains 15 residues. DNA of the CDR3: TGTGCCAGCAGTACTGGGGCTGGGGTGAACACTGAAGCTTTCTTT. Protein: CASSTGAGVNTEAFF.

The chain's CDR3 is CASSLAGGPSYGYTF. CDR3 DNA sequence: TGTGCCAGCAGCCTGGCAGGGGGCCCTTCTTATGGCTACACCTTC. V usage is TRBV6-6 and J usage is TRBJ1-2, with 8 bases that match TRBD1. The V and J ends lost 6 bases and 5 bases, in that order; junction bases with no gene match: 11. Germline CDR1 and CDR2: MNHNY and SVGAGI (reference sequence). This CDR3 spans 15 amino acids.

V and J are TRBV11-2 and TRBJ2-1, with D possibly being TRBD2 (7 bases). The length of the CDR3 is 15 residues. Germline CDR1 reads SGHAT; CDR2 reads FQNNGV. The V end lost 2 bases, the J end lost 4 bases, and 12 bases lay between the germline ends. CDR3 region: CASSLRGGPYNEQFF. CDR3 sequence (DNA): TGTGCCAGCAGCTTAAGGGGGGGACCGTACAATGAGCAGTTCTTC.

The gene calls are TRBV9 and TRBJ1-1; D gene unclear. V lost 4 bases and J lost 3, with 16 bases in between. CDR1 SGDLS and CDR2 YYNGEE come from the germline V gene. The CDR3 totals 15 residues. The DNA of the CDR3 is TGTGCCAGCAGCCCCCGGGGAGGGTCGGACACTGAAGCTTTCTTT. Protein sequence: CASSPRGGSDTEAFF.

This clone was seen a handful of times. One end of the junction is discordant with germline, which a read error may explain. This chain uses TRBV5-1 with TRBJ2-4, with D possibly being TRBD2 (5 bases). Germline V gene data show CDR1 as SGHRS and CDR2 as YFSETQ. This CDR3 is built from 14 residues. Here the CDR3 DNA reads TGCGCCAGCAACTTGGGCGGGCCGCGGAACATTCAGTACTTC. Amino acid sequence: CASNLGGPRNIQYF.

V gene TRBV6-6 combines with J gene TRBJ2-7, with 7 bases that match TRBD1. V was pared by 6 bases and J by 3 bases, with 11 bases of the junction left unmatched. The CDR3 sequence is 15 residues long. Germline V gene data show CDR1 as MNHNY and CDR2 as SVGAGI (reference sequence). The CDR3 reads CASRRDRDRLYEQYF. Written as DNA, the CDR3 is TGTGCCAGCAGACGGGATAGGGACAGACTCTACGAGCAGTACTTC.